The clone carrying this T cell receptor beta chain was observed a handful of times. Its antigen is as yet unknown. The data were obtained in a study of T cells after yellow fever vaccination. Study findings and constraints: The secondary response showed a weaker magnitude and a faster peak, day 5 versus 15.

TCRdb redid the calling of the 5' RACE reads with MiXCR, one entry per CDR3 protein. The sample contains about 350,000 distinct CDR3 sequences, 11% of which appear only once. This sample comprised PBMCs, obtained on the day of the first yellow fever vaccination. The clonotype was recovered from a man between 18 and 35 years old who received the YFV17D yellow fever vaccine.

CDR3 sequence reads: CASSLGSRGNEQFF. Here the CDR3 DNA reads TGTGCCAGCAGTTTAGGGAGCAGGGGTAATGAGCAGTTCTTC. This chain links TRBV27 with TRBJ2-1; possibly TRBD1 for D (6 bases). CDR3 size: 14 residues. V gave up 2 bases and J gave up 7 bases, with 12 bases separating them. Looked up from germline, CDR1 is MNHEY and CDR2 is SMNVEV (reference sequence).